The 9 T cell receptor beta chains listed next were all sequenced from one sample in a study of T cells in Graves' hyperthyroidism and ophthalmopathy. Regions amplified from RNA transcripts were the TCR beta CDR3 regions. Using the HTBI primer set, a first-round RT-PCR was run on the TCR CDR3. TCRdb re-analysed the multiplex PCR reads in MiXCR, keeping a single row per CDR3 protein. This sample has some 460,000 distinct CDR3 sequences, with roughly 14% found just once. Material: blood. The receptors originated from a woman between 18 and 30 years old with Graves' hyperthyroidism.

The chain links TRBV6-5 to TRBJ1-2; TRBD1 might be the D (5 bases). The V end was cut by 0 bases, the J end by 1 base, with 12 bases between. The V gene's germline CDR1 is MNHEY and CDR2 SVGAGI. The CDR3 extends over 16 amino acids. This CDR3 reads CASSYSKPRGNYGYTF. The DNA of the CDR3 is TGTGCCAGCAGTTACTCCAAGCCAAGGGGTAACTATGGCTACACCTTC.

The genes are TRBV5-6 and TRBJ1-1; D unresolved. Germline CDR1 and CDR2: SGHDT and YYEEEE. The CDR3 spans 12 residues. Trimming shortened V by 1 base and J by 8 bases, and 9 bases separated the two germline ends. DNA of the CDR3: TGTGCCAGCAGCTTGAGAAAGACCGAAGCTTTCTTT. As protein: CASSLRKTEAFF.

This clonotype appeared a few times. This sequence joins TRBV20-1 and TRBJ2-7; TRBD2 is a possible D gene (7 bases). The end of the DNA aligns better with TRBJ2-1, so the J call may be wrong. This CDR3 region has 16 residues. Germline loops: CDR1 DFQATT, CDR2 SNEGSKA (reference sequence). The CDR3 coding sequence is TGCAGTGCTAGAGGAGCGGGAAGGAGGGGGTCCTACGAGCAGTTCTTC. This encodes CSARGAGRRGSYEQFF.

V and J are TRBV7-3 and TRBJ2-1; D is unclear. Trimming removed 5 bases from V and 7 bases from J, with 21 bases in between. CDR1 and CDR2 from the germline V gene are SGHTA and FQGTGA. CDR3 length: 16 residues. DNA for the CDR3: TGTGCCAGCAGCCCTCGGCTAAACTACTTTCCTAATGAGCAGTTCTTC. It specifies CASSPRLNYFPNEQFF. The full variable domain, completed using reference TRBV7-3 and TRBJ2-1, is GAGVSQTPSNKVTEKGKYVELRCDPISGHTALYWYRQSLGQGPEFLIYFQGTGAADDSGLPNDRFFAVRPEGSVSTLKIQRTERGDSAVYLCASSPRLNYFPNEQFFGPGTRLTVL.

The chain joins TRBV6-1 to TRBJ1-2; unclear D gene. Germline-derived CDR1 and CDR2 are MNHNS and SASEGT. Trimming took off 6 bases at V and 3 bases at J, with 11 bases between the two ends. This CDR3 is 13 amino acids long. CDR3 sequence reads: CASRSGRYYGYTF. For the CDR3, the DNA is TGTGCCAGCAGGTCCGGGCGCTACTATGGCTACACCTTC.

This chain uses TRBV4-1 with TRBJ1-1, with D perhaps TRBD1 (6 bases). V lost 1 base and J 4 bases, leaving 16 bases between the germline ends. CDR1 and CDR2 (germline): MGHRA, YSYEKL. This CDR3 comprises 16 residues. CDR3 DNA sequence: TGCGCCAGCAGCCAAGTATGGGGCGGAGGGGGCACTGAAGCTTTCTTT. Translating gives CASSQVWGGGGTEAFF.

This clonotype was counted a few times. Written as DNA, the CDR3 is TGTGCCAGCAGCCCCTCCCCCAGCAATGAGCAGTTCTTC. Its translation: CASSPSPSNEQFF. The rearrangement uses TRBV9 and TRBJ2-1; D uncertain. This CDR3 is built from 13 residues. The V end was cut by 4 bases, the J end by 6 bases, with 11 bases between. Germline CDR1 SGDLS, CDR2 YYNGEE.

There are many counts of this clonotype. CDR3 DNA sequence: TGTGCCAGCAGCTTAGGGGGGGGGAGGTCAAAGGACGAGCAGTACTTC. Its protein is CASSLGGGRSKDEQYF. The J gene is TRBJ2-7, the V gene TRBV11-2; 7 bases fit TRBD2. The CDR3 spans 16 residues. Germline assignment: CDR1 SGHAT and CDR2 FQNNGV. Trimming removed 1 base from V and 5 bases from J; junction bases left unmatched: 11.

This clonotype turned up a few times. V is TRBV27 and J is TRBJ2-7; D perhaps matches TRBD2 (6 bases). Trimming shortened V by 5 bases and J by 2 bases, and 13 bases separated the two germline ends. Germline V gives CDR1 MNHEY, CDR2 SMNVEV (reference sequence). The CDR3 consists of 14 residues. The CDR3 reads CASSATGVTYEQYF. The CDR3 nucleotides read TGTGCCAGCAGTGCTACGGGGGTCACCTACGAGCAGTACTTC.